What follows are 27 T cell receptor beta chains derived from one specimen sequenced in a study of early T cells in non-severe SARS-CoV-2 infection. TCRdb recomputed calls from the 5' RACE reads with MiXCR, one row per CDR3 protein. The repertoire has almost 85,000 distinct CDR3 sequences, about 12% of them found once; the top ten carry about 2.6%. Sequencing was done on a sample of whole blood. These receptors all come from an adult who was a healthcare worker with PCR-confirmed SARS-CoV-2 infection or an uninfected control (not recorded which).

This clonotype turned up a few times. This chain connects TRBV20-1 to TRBJ1-4; 8 nucleotides align to TRBD1. V was pared by 0 bases and J by 8 bases, with 5 bases of the junction left unmatched. Germline loops: CDR1 DFQATT, CDR2 SNEGSKA (reference sequence). The CDR3 length is 14 residues. This CDR3 is CSARDQGAGEKLFF. In DNA form, the CDR3 reads TGCAGTGCTAGAGACCAGGGGGCAGGGGAAAAACTGTTTTTT.

This chain uses TRBV9 with TRBJ1-1; D not resolved. Germline values: CDR1 SGDLS, CDR2 YYNGEE. The V and J ends lost 0 bases and 5 bases respectively, with 11 bases between them. The length of the CDR3 is 14 residues. In DNA, the CDR3 is TGTGCCAGCAGCGTAGAACGCGGAGGGACTGAAGCTTTCTTT. This sequence encodes CASSVERGGTEAFF.

The rearrangement uses TRBV4-1 and TRBJ2-3; the D gene is possibly TRBD1 (6 bases). Germline V lookup: CDR1 MGHRA, CDR2 YSYEKL. The CDR3 is 17 amino acids. The germline V and J ends were trimmed by 4 bases and 0 bases, with 17 bases remaining between them. The DNA for the CDR3 is TGCGCCAGCAGCCTCACCCTGCTACAGGGAAGCACAGATACGCAGTATTTT. Encoded protein: CASSLTLLQGSTDTQYF.

This clonotype has ten or more counts. The chain has TRBV7-9 and TRBJ2-7; 8 bases fit TRBD1. V gave up 5 bases and J gave up 0 bases; unmatched junction bases: 6. This CDR3 contains 15 residues. The germline V gene has CDR1 SEHNR and CDR2 FQNEAQ (reference sequence). Here the CDR3 reads CASSMVDRGSYEQYF. The CDR3 DNA is TGTGCCAGCAGCATGGTCGACAGGGGCTCCTACGAGCAGTACTTC.

The genes are TRBV2 and TRBJ1-1, with D hard to call. The CDR3 has 13 amino acids. Trimming shortened V by 7 bases and J by 0 bases, and 9 bases separated the two germline ends. The germline gives CDR1 SNHLY, CDR2 FYNNEI. CDR3 protein: CASKVRMNTEAFF. CDR3 DNA: TGTGCCAGCAAAGTTAGGATGAACACTGAAGCTTTCTTT.

V and J are TRBV12-3 or TRBV12-4 and TRBJ2-5, with a tentative D call TRBD2 (5 bases). The germline V and J ends were trimmed by 3 bases and 7 bases, with 15 bases remaining between them. The CDR3 is 14 amino acids. Written as DNA, the CDR3 is TGTGCCAGCAGTTTTGGAGCCTTTGGAGGGACCCAGTACTTC. This translates into CASSFGAFGGTQYF.

This clonotype was seen repeatedly, ten times or more. The V and J genes are TRBV7-8 and TRBJ2-5; possibly TRBD1 for D (5 bases). The CDR3 sequence is 14 residues long. CDR1 is SGHVS and CDR2 is FQNEAQ in the germline V gene. Trimming pared 1 base from V and 4 bases from J, leaving 10 bases between. For the CDR3, the DNA is TGTGCCAGCAGCTTAGGGGGCGGTGGAGAGACCCAGTACTTC. This gives the protein CASSLGGGGETQYF.

Points on this clonotype: A much larger clonotype is one base distant, so this may be a read error. The gene calls are TRBV4-2 and TRBJ1-6; D ambiguous. This CDR3 comprises 15 residues. CDR1 is LGHNA, CDR2 YNFKEQ, per germline. The CDR3 sequence: CTSSQDQLDNSPLHF. CDR3 DNA: TGTACCAGCAGCCAAGATCAGCTGGATAATTCACCCCTCCACTTT.

This clonotype showed up many times. The rearrangement joins TRBV20-1 to TRBJ1-3, with no clear D. V gave up 4 bases and J gave up 3 bases, with 10 bases separating them. Germline CDR1 DFQATT, CDR2 SNEGSKA (reference sequence). This CDR3 has 13 amino acids. CDR3 DNA: TGCAGTGCTAAGCCGGCCCGTGGAAACACCATATATTTT. This translates into CSAKPARGNTIYF.

This clonotype has only a few counts. The chain has TRBV7-3 and TRBJ1-1; D gene ambiguous. Trimming shortened V by 1 base and J by 0 bases, and 9 bases separated the two germline ends. CDR1 and CDR2 (germline): SGHTA, FQGTGA. The CDR3 length is 15 residues. The CDR3 is CASSLSPAMNTEAFF. In DNA form, the CDR3 reads TGTGCCAGCAGCTTAAGTCCAGCTATGAACACTGAAGCTTTCTTT.

This chain joins TRBV20-1 and TRBJ1-5; 8 positions match TRBD1. The CDR3 sequence is 17 residues long. Per the germline V gene, CDR1 is DFQATT and CDR2 is SNEGSKA (reference sequence). Germline trimming cut 1 base from V and 7 bases from J; bases unmatched to any gene: 15. CDR3: CSARVLQDRAAAQPQHF. Written as DNA, the CDR3 is TGCAGTGCTAGAGTCCTCCAGGACAGGGCGGCAGCGCAGCCCCAGCATTTT.

There are many counts of this clonotype. This chain joins TRBV29-1 and TRBJ2-6; tentatively, D is TRBD2 (5 bases). Trimming left V 3 bases short and J 0 bases short, with 6 bases between. The CDR3 runs to 14 residues. CDR1 SQVTM and CDR2 ANQGSEA come from the germline V gene. The DNA of the CDR3 is TGCAGCGTTGAGGGAGCCTCTGGGGCCAACGTCCTGACTTTC. It yields the protein CSVEGASGANVLTF.

This clonotype came up many times. The J gene is TRBJ2-2, the V gene TRBV7-2; TRBD1 matches 9 bases. V dropped 5 bases and J dropped 2; count of bases not matched to a gene: 3. Germline CDR1 SGHTA, CDR2 FQGNSA. There are 15 residues in the CDR3. CDR3: CASSLDRGNTGELFF. CDR3 DNA sequence: TGTGCCAGCAGCCTGGACAGGGGCAACACCGGGGAGCTGTTTTTT. The entire variable domain, with the rest obtained from reference TRBV7-2 and TRBJ2-2, is as follows: GAGVSQSPSNKVTEKGKDVELRCDPISGHTALYWYRQSLGQGLEFLIYFQGNSAPDKSGLPSDRFSAERTGGSVSTLTIQRTQQEDSAVYLCASSLDRGNTGELFFGEGSRLTVL.

This rearrangement joins TRBV18 to TRBJ1-1, with a tentative D call TRBD1 (5 bases). The CDR3 is 13 amino acids. Germline CDR1 KGHSH, CDR2 LQKENI. The V gene lost 6 bases and the J gene lost 3 bases, with 11 bases spanning the gap. The CDR3 sequence is CASSIQVDTEAFF. The CDR3 coding sequence is TGTGCCAGCTCGATACAGGTGGACACTGAAGCTTTCTTT.

This clonotype was observed many times. The CDR3, as DNA: TGTGCCAGCAGTTACGACTCCCGGACTGAAGCTTTCTTT. It specifies CASSYDSRTEAFF. The chain has TRBV6-5 and TRBJ1-1; D gene unclear. The CDR3 extends over 13 amino acids. V lost 2 bases and J lost 5, with 9 bases in between. Germline values: CDR1 MNHEY, CDR2 SVGAGI.

At least ten counts were recorded for this clonotype. V gene TRBV7-6 combines with J gene TRBJ1-4; maybe TRBD1 (6 bases). Trimming cost V 2 bases and J 5 bases, with 12 bases left between them. Germline CDR1 and CDR2: SGHVS and FNYEAQ. The CDR3 is made up of 15 amino acids. CDR3 in amino acids: CASSLSGGNNEKLFF. In nucleotides, the CDR3 is TGTGCCAGCAGCTTATCGGGGGGCAACAATGAAAAACTGTTTTTT. Using reference TRBV7-6 and TRBJ1-4 for the parts outside the CDR3, the full variable domain is GAGVSQSPRYKVTKRGQDVALRCDPISGHVSLYWYRQALGQGPEFLTYFNYEAQQDKSGLPNDRFSAERPEGSISTLTIQRTEQRDSAMYRCASSLSGGNNEKLFFGSGTQLSVL.

This clonotype has at least ten counts. J is TRBJ2-3 and V is TRBV9; no clear D. Trimming pared 0 bases from V and 5 bases from J, leaving 7 bases between. Germline values: CDR1 SGDLS, CDR2 YYNGEE. The CDR3 contains 13 residues. The CDR3: CASSVAPRDTQYF. CDR3 nucleotide sequence: TGTGCCAGCAGCGTAGCACCGAGAGATACGCAGTATTTT. The full variable domain, completed using reference TRBV9 and TRBJ2-3, is DSGVTQTPKHLITATGQRVTLRCSPRSGDLSVYWYQQSLDQGLQFLIQYYNGEERAKGNILERFSAQQFPDLHSELNLSSLELGDSALYFCASSVAPRDTQYFGPGTRLTVL.

In this sample, this clonotype turned up a few times. The chain has TRBV14 and TRBJ2-7; 8 positions agree with TRBD1. Germline trimming cut 2 bases from V and 0 bases from J; bases unmatched to any gene: 6. The CDR3 extends over 16 amino acids. Per germline, CDR1 SGHDN and CDR2 FVKESK. The CDR3 region is CASSQIGQGSSYEQYF. DNA of the CDR3: TGTGCCAGCAGCCAAATCGGACAGGGATCCTCCTACGAGCAGTACTTC.

This clonotype was found many times. The rearrangement links TRBV30 to TRBJ2-5, with D tentatively TRBD2 (6 bases). Trimming shortened V by 2 bases and J by 5 bases, and 6 bases separated the two germline ends. The CDR3 covers 11 residues. Germline V CDR1 and CDR2: GTSNPN, SVGIG (reference sequence). CDR3 loop: CAWSTSETQYF. In DNA, the CDR3 is TGTGCCTGGAGTACTAGCGAGACCCAGTACTTC.

The chain carries TRBV28 and TRBJ2-3; D is uncertain. There are 14 residues in the CDR3. The germline gives CDR1 MDHEN, CDR2 SYDVKM. The ends were cut back, 2 bases at V and 4 bases at J, with 10 bases in the middle. The CDR3: CASSLTAESDTQYF. In DNA form, the CDR3 reads TGTGCCAGCAGTTTAACGGCTGAATCAGATACGCAGTATTTT.

This clonotype has a count of ten or more. One end of the junction is discordant with germline, which a read error may explain. The V and J genes are TRBV7-7 and TRBJ2-1; 8 positions match TRBD2. Germline V lookup: CDR1 SSHAT, CDR2 FNYEAQ (reference sequence). This CDR3 is built from 13 residues. This CDR3 is CASSRGGSNEQFF. For the CDR3, the DNA is TGTGCTAGCAGCCGCGGGGGGAGCAATGAGCAGTTCTTC.

This clonotype was counted ten times or more. The rearrangement uses TRBV20-1 and TRBJ1-2; 8 positions agree with TRBD1. Germline V gene sequence: CDR1 DFQATT, CDR2 SNEGSKA (reference sequence). The CDR3 contains 14 residues. After removal of 1 base from V and 3 bases from J, the junction contained 4 bases not matched to a gene. This CDR3 reads CSARGQGADYGYTF. The CDR3 region has the DNA TGCAGTGCTAGAGGGCAGGGGGCCGACTATGGCTACACCTTC.

This clonotype has at least ten counts. The V and J genes are TRBV11-2 and TRBJ1-1; D remains ambiguous. Germline CDR1 reads SGHAT; CDR2 reads FQNNGV. The CDR3 runs to 13 residues. Between the trimmed V and J ends, which lost 6 bases and 5 bases, there was a span of 13 bases. The CDR3 spells CASSPKGATEAFF. CDR3 DNA sequence: TGTGCCAGCAGTCCAAAGGGAGCGACTGAAGCTTTCTTT.

The gene calls are TRBV20-1 and TRBJ1-4; TRBD1 is a possible D gene (5 bases). Germline V gene sequence: CDR1 DFQATT, CDR2 SNEGSKA (reference sequence). The CDR3 is made up of 11 amino acids. Trimming took off 3 bases at V and 13 bases at J, with 12 bases between the two ends. The DNA of the CDR3 is TGCAGTGCTAGTAGGGCGCAGGGACTGTTTTTT. Amino acids: CSASRAQGLFF.

This clonotype has a count of ten or more. J is TRBJ2-1 and V is TRBV5-6; 8 nucleotides align to TRBD2. Trimming removed 2 bases from V and 7 bases from J; junction bases left unmatched: 8. CDR1 and CDR2 (germline): SGHDT, YYEEEE. The CDR3 extends over 15 amino acids. CDR3 nucleotides: TGTGCCAGCAGCTTTTCTGAGCGGGAGTTGAATGAGCAGTTCTTC. Translated, it gives CASSFSERELNEQFF.

This clonotype was found many times. The V gene is TRBV20-1, the J gene TRBJ2-5; TRBD2 might be the D (6 bases). V lost 5 bases and J lost 5, with 24 bases in between. Germline V CDR1 and CDR2: DFQATT, SNEGSKA (reference sequence). CDR3 length: 16 amino acids. The CDR3 loop reads CSAYSTGTLPGETQYF. CDR3 in DNA: TGCAGTGCTTACTCCACCGGGACTCTACCTGGGGAGACCCAGTACTTC.

The chain has TRBV5-1 and TRBJ2-5; TRBD1 matches at 9 bases. Germline V gene data show CDR1 as SGHRS and CDR2 as YFSETQ. V was pared by 4 bases and J by 5 bases, with 12 bases of the junction left unmatched. The CDR3 has 16 residues. The CDR3 reads CASSISGTGSGETQYF. The DNA for the CDR3 is TGCGCCAGCAGCATCTCCGGGACAGGGTCGGGCGAGACCCAGTACTTC.